This T cell receptor beta chain was documented in a study of blood T cell repertoires in COVID-19 (TCRdb year 2020). A note on the overall study: Samples from collaborators originated in the United States, Italy and Spain and spanned both the acute and convalescent phases of COVID-19. HLA class I and class II types, where available, came from metadata supplied by the sample provider rather than from assay-based typing. Subjects who had been exposed to COVID-19, were actively infected with it, or had recovered from it provided the deeply sampled blood TCRbeta repertoires that made up the dataset. The prospective study material was composed of cDNA or gDNA derived from T cells, B-cell-depleted T cells, or PBMCs. The sample metadata nearly always contained a de-identified subject ID, COVID-19 status, age in years and sex. A freely available public database, intended as a resource for researchers studying the immune response to SARS-CoV-2, is where the repertoires were released. Samples came from the ongoing ImmuneRACE study (first 160 participants) plus 1,254 subjects from 6 global collaborators.

Cut back by 6 bases and 1 base, the V and J ends lie 12 bases apart. As encoded in the germline V gene (reference sequence), CDR1 is MNHEY while CDR2 is SMNVEV. The CDR3 runs 14 residues from the cysteine to the phenylalanine. Left in the record is the CDR3 DNA by itself, 42 bases read in frame from the first base. Beyond this particular receptor, the publication reports: Clinical and demographic metadata were provided uncurated, with the amount varying by source and participant.

In regard to this clone: Its antigen target is currently unknown. No per-base quality is available; no much larger clone lies one base away.

TCRbeta CDR3 regions were amplified from genomic DNA by means of the immunoSEQ Assay, a bias-controlled multiplex PCR. Per the source publication's procedure: Within the assay, amplification of reference gene primers was used to estimate how many nucleated cells each sample contained. To quantify the absolute abundance of each unique TCRbeta CDR3 rearrangement, sequence reads were collapsed and filtered. For each sample, productive Simpson clonality was calculated as the square root of Simpson's diversity index over productive rearrangements. Here the immuneACCESS table is served through TCRdb, limited to in-frame sequences with V and J called. Missing clones are a known gap in these copies; in checked studies unresolved V genes cover under half, and the rest lacks a known reason. V and J calls and clone size follow that table, whereas D and trimming were derived from the DNA. In this sample the table shows over 200,000 clones, 85% to 90% of which occur a single time. Of the sample, about 2.5% is held by the ten largest clones.

The collaborating institutions used their own protocols to collect whole blood in K2EDTA tubes. For TCRbeta analysis, collaborators shipped samples as frozen whole blood, isolated PBMCs, or DNA extracted from either of those sample types. The receptor was derived from a woman in her fifties or sixties with acute or convalescent COVID-19. The sample taken for sequencing was peripheral blood. The chain employs TRBV27 and TRBJ1-1; the D gene is perhaps TRBD1, on 6 matching bases. CDR3 sequence: CASRPTGWNTEAFF. The nucleotide sequence reads TGTGCCAGCAGACCCACAGGGTGGAACACTGAAGCTTTCTTT.